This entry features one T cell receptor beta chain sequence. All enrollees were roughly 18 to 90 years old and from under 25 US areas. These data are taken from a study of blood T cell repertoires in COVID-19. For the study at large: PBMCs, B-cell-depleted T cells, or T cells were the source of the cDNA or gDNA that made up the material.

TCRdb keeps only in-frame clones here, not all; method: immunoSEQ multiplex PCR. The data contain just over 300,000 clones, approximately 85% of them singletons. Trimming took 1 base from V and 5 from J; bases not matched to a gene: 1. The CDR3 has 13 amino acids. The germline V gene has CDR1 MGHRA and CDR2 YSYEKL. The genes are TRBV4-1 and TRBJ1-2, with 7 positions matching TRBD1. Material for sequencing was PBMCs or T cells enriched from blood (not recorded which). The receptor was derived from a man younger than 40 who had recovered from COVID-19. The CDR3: CASSQGGQYGYTF. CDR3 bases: TGCGCCAGCAGCCAAGGGGGACAGTATGGCTACACCTTC.